What follows describes a single TCR beta chain. Seattle patients were enrolled during active infection and followed longitudinally. The data derive from a study of blood T cell repertoires in COVID-19. The CDR3 contains 16 residues. Germline CDR1 and CDR2: MNHEY and SMNVEV (reference sequence). V shed 5 bases and J 2 bases; nucleotides not matched to a gene: 12. Only in-frame clones appear in the TCRdb table, and some are missing; sequencing was by immunoSEQ multiplex PCR. The table has roughly 260,000 clones, about 91% seen once. The chain joins TRBV27 to TRBJ2-7, with 7 positions matching TRBD1. The receptor was derived from a person aged 18 to 29 with COVID-19, enrolled during active disease. Sample: peripheral blood. In DNA, the CDR3 is TGTGCCAGCAGTACCCGGTGGGACAGCCGCCCCTACGAGCAGTACTTC. Translating it yields CASSTRWDSRPYEQYF.